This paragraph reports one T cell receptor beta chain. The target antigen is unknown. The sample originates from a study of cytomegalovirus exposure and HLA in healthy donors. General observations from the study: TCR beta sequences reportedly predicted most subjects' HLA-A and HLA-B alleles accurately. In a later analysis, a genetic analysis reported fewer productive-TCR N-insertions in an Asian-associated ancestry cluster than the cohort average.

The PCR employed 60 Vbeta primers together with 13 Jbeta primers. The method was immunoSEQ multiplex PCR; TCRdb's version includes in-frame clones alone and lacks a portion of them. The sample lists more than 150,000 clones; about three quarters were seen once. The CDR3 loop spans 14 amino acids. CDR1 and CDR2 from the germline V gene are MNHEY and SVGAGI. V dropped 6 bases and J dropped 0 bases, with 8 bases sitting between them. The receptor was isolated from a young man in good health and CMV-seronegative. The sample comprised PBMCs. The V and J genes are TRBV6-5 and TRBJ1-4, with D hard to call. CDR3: CASSASATNEKLFF. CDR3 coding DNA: TGTGCCAGCAGCGCCAGTGCAACTAATGAAAAACTGTTTTTT.